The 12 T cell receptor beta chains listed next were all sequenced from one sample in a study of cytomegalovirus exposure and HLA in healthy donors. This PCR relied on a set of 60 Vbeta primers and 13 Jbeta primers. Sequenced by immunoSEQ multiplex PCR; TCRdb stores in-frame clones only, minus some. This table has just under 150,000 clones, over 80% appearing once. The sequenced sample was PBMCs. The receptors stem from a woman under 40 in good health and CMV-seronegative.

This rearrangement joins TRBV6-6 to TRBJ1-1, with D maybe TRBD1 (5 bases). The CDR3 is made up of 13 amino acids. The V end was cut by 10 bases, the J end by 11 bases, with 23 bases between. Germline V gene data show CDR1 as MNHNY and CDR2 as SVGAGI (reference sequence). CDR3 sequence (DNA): TGTGCCACCCAGGGCAGGGCCACGCTAGGGGCTTTCTTT. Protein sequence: CATQGRATLGAFF.

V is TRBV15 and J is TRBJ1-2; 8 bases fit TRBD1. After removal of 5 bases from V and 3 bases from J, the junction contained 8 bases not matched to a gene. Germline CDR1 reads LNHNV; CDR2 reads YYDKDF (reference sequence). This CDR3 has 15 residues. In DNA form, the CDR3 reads TGTGCCACCAGCGGAAACAGGGGGAACTACTATGGCTACACCTTC. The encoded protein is CATSGNRGNYYGYTF.

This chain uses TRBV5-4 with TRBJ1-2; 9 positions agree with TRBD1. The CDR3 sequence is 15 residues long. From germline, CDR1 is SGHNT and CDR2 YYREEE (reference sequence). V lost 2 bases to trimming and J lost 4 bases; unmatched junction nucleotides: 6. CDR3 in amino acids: CASSFNRGRVYGYTF. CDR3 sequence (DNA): TGTGCCAGCAGCTTCAACAGGGGGCGCGTCTATGGCTACACCTTC. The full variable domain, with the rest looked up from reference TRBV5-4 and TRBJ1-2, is ETGVTQSPTHLIKTRGQQVTLRCSSQSGHNTVSWYQQALGQGPQFIFQYYREEENGRGNFPPRFSGLQFPNYSSELNVNALELDDSALYLCASSFNRGRVYGYTFGSGTRLTVV.

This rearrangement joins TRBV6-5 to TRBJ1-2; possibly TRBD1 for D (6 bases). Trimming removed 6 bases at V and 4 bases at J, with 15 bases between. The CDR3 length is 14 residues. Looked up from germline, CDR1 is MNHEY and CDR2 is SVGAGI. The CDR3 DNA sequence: TGTGCCAGCAGATACCCGACAGGCCCCTATGGCTACACCTTC. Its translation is CASRYPTGPYGYTF.

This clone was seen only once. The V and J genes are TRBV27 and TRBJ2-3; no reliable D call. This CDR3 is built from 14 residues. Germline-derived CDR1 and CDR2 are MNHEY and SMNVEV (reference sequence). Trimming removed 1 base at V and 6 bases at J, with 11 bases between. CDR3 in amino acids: CASSLFTIRDTQYF. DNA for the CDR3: TGTGCCAGCAGTTTATTCACCATCCGGGATACGCAGTATTTT.

DNA of the CDR3: TGTGCCAGCAGTTTGGGGGGGGTCGGGACTAGCGCGTACAATGAGCAGTTCTTC. It translates to CASSLGGVGTSAYNEQFF. V gene TRBV27 combines with J gene TRBJ2-1, with TRBD2 matching over 10 bases. V trimming: 3 bases; J trimming: 4 bases; junction bases outside the gene matches: 12. In germline, CDR1 is MNHEY, CDR2 SMNVEV (reference sequence). This CDR3 comprises 18 residues.

CDR3 protein: CASSQDGGRGGNEQFF. CDR3 sequence (DNA): TGCGCCAGCAGCCAAGATGGGGGAAGGGGGGGCAATGAGCAGTTCTTC. The genes are TRBV4-1 and TRBJ2-1; D might be TRBD2 (7 bases). The length of the CDR3 is 16 residues. V shed 0 bases and J shed 6 bases, with 15 bases lying between them. CDR1 and CDR2 from the germline V gene are MGHRA and YSYEKL.

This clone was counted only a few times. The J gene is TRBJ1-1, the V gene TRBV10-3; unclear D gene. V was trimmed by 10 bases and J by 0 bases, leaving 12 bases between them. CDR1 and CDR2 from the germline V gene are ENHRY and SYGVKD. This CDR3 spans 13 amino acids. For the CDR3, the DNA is TGTGCCAGCCTCTTGACACTGAACACTGAAGCTTTCTTT. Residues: CASLLTLNTEAFF.

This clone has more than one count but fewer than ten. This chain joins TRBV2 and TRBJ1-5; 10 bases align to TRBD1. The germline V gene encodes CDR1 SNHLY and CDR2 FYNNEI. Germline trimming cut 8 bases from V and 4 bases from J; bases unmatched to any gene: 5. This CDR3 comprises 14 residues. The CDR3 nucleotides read TGTGCCAGCTCCCAGGACAGGGGGAATCAGCCCCAGCATTTT. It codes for CASSQDRGNQPQHF. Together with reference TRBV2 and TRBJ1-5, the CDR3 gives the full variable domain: EPEVTQTPSHQVTQMGQEVILRCVPISNHLYFYWYRQILGQKVEFLVSFYNNEISEKSEIFDDQFSVERPDGSNFTLKIRSTKLEDSAMYFCASSQDRGNQPQHFGDGTRLSIL.

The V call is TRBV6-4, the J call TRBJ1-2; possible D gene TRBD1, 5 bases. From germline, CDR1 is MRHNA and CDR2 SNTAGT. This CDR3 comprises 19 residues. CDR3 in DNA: TGTGCTAACCCGTGCCAGCATGTCACAAGGGGCCGCTGGGGCTATGGCTACACCTTC. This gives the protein CANPCQHVTRGRWGYGYTF.

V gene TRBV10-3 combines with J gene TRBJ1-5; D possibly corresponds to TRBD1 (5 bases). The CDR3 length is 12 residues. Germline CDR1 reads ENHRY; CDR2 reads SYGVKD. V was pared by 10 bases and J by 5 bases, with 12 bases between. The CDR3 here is CATRGLDQPQHF. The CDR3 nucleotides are TGTGCCACCCGGGGGTTGGATCAGCCCCAGCATTTT.

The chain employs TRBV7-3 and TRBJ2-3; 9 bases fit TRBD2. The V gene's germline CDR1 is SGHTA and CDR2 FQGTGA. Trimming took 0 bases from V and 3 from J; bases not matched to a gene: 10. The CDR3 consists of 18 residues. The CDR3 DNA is TGTGCCAGCAGCTTAACGAGGGCGGGAGGGCCGATGACAGATACGCAGTATTTT. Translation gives CASSLTRAGGPMTDTQYF.